A single T cell receptor (beta chain) is shown here with its context. Germline CDR1 MDHEN, CDR2 SYDVKM. This CDR3 has 11 amino acids. V shed 2 bases and J shed 7 bases, with 5 bases lying between them. This sample was included in a study of blood T cell repertoires in COVID-19. Produced via immunoSEQ multiplex PCR; TCRdb's table is partial and in-frame only. The table includes about 35,000 clones, approximately 87% detected once. What was sequenced was peripheral blood. The receptor was isolated from a human donor in a cohort sampled during active COVID-19. The V gene is TRBV28, the J gene TRBJ2-5; possible D gene TRBD2, 5 bases. The CDR3: CASSLEGTQYF. CDR3 bases: TGTGCCAGCAGTTTAGAGGGGACCCAGTACTTC.